These T cell receptor beta chains were read from a single sample in a study of blood T cells in healthy people across ages. TCRdb redid the calling of the 5' RACE reads with MiXCR, one entry per CDR3 protein. The table records approximately 760,000 distinct CDR3 sequences, 20% to 30% of them present only once. These records were also assigned to another study, of T cells of mothers and their children.

Sequencing input: blood. The receptor source for this set is a boy younger than 18 in good health. The CDR3 runs from the conserved cysteine through the conserved F or W. Each record gives: V gene, D gene, clone size, J gene, CDR3 protein, CDR3 DNA. A D gene is named only where the DNA matches it firmly. Not all rows give a size; the values are once, few, many and, for expanded clones, a class.

v_call: TRBV20-1
d_call: TRBD2
clone_size: few
j_call: TRBJ2-1
cdr3_aa: CSAWTSGIGGEQFF
cdr3_nt: TGCAGTGCTTGGACTAGCGGGATCGGAGGTGAGCAGTTCTTC

v_call: TRBV6-1
d_call: -
clone_size: few
j_call: TRBJ2-1
cdr3_aa: CASSESIGAVTYNEQFF
cdr3_nt: TGTGCCAGCAGTGAAAGTATTGGGGCAGTTACCTACAATGAGCAGTTCTTC

v_call: TRBV24-1
d_call: -
clone_size: -
j_call: TRBJ2-3
cdr3_aa: CATSGRAGGEDTQYF
cdr3_nt: TGTGCCACCAGTGGCCGGGCAGGGGGGGAAGATACGCAGTATTTT

v_call: TRBV20-1
d_call: TRBD2
clone_size: few
j_call: TRBJ2-5
cdr3_aa: CSAGPLRGGRETQYF
cdr3_nt: TGCAGTGCCGGACCTCTACGGGGGGGGCGTGAGACCCAGTACTTC

v_call: TRBV6-4
d_call: TRBD2
clone_size: -
j_call: TRBJ2-3
cdr3_aa: CASSDSSGTSTDTQYF
cdr3_nt: TGTGCCAGCAGTGACTCCAGCGGGACTAGCACAGATACGCAGTATTTT

v_call: TRBV6-1
d_call: TRBD1
clone_size: -
j_call: TRBJ2-3
cdr3_aa: CASSESLGQGADTQYF
cdr3_nt: TGTGCCAGCAGTGAATCCCTGGGACAGGGGGCCGATACGCAGTATTTT

v_call: TRBV29-1
d_call: TRBD2
clone_size: -
j_call: TRBJ2-3
cdr3_aa: CSVERREGADTQYF
cdr3_nt: TGCAGCGTTGAGAGACGGGAGGGTGCAGATACGCAGTATTTT

v_call: TRBV10-3
d_call: TRBD1
clone_size: few
j_call: TRBJ2-7
cdr3_aa: CAISESGTGLYEQYF
cdr3_nt: TGTGCCATCAGTGAGTCAGGGACAGGACTGTACGAGCAGTACTTC

v_call: TRBV20-1
d_call: -
clone_size: -
j_call: TRBJ2-7
cdr3_aa: CSAEGSKLYEQYF
cdr3_nt: TGCAGTGCTGAGGGGTCGAAACTCTACGAGCAGTACTTC

v_call: TRBV30
d_call: -
clone_size: -
j_call: TRBJ2-1
cdr3_aa: CAWGEREGVPDNEQFF
cdr3_nt: TGTGCCTGGGGAGAAAGGGAAGGTGTTCCAGACAATGAGCAGTTCTTC

v_call: TRBV20-1
d_call: -
clone_size: -
j_call: TRBJ2-7
cdr3_aa: CSARDVPGHYEQYF
cdr3_nt: TGCAGTGCTAGAGATGTCCCCGGGCACTACGAGCAGTACTTC

v_call: TRBV29-1
d_call: -
clone_size: few
j_call: TRBJ2-5
cdr3_aa: CSVERPLGSSQETQYF
cdr3_nt: TGCAGCGTTGAGCGCCCTCTGGGTAGCTCTCAAGAGACCCAGTACTTC

v_call: TRBV12-3/TRBV12-4
d_call: -
clone_size: -
j_call: TRBJ2-5
cdr3_aa: CASSEQGWGQETQYF
cdr3_nt: TGTGCCAGCAGTGAGCAGGGTTGGGGGCAAGAGACCCAGTACTTC

v_call: TRBV7-2
d_call: TRBD1
clone_size: few
j_call: TRBJ2-5
cdr3_aa: CASRPDRVWETQYF
cdr3_nt: TGTGCCAGCAGACCCGACAGGGTATGGGAGACCCAGTACTTC

v_call: TRBV6-2/TRBV6-3
d_call: TRBD1
clone_size: -
j_call: TRBJ2-5
cdr3_aa: CASSYLRGGAETQYF
cdr3_nt: TGTGCCAGCAGCTACTTGAGAGGGGGCGCGGAGACCCAGTACTTC

v_call: TRBV7-2
d_call: -
clone_size: -
j_call: TRBJ2-1
cdr3_aa: CASSLVLTDEQFF
cdr3_nt: TGTGCCAGCAGCTTAGTTCTGACGGACGAGCAGTTCTTC

v_call: TRBV12-3/TRBV12-4
d_call: TRBD2
clone_size: few
j_call: TRBJ2-3
cdr3_aa: CASSLRAGNAGGSTDTQYF
cdr3_nt: TGTGCCAGCAGTTTAAGGGCCGGGAACGCGGGGGGGAGCACAGATACGCAGTATTTT

v_call: TRBV7-2
d_call: -
clone_size: -
j_call: TRBJ1-2
cdr3_aa: CASSLGPVLGYTF
cdr3_nt: TGTGCCAGCAGCTTAGGCCCAGTTTTAGGCTACACCTTC

v_call: TRBV20-1
d_call: TRBD2
clone_size: -
j_call: TRBJ2-1
cdr3_aa: CSAREEATSGRHGEQFF
cdr3_nt: TGCAGTGCTAGAGAAGAGGCGACTAGCGGGAGGCATGGGGAGCAGTTCTTC

v_call: TRBV29-1
d_call: -
clone_size: few
j_call: TRBJ2-7
cdr3_aa: CSVVETGRYEQYF
cdr3_nt: TGCAGCGTTGTGGAGACAGGGAGGTACGAGCAGTACTTC

v_call: TRBV9
d_call: -
clone_size: -
j_call: TRBJ2-7
cdr3_aa: CASSALNGEQYF
cdr3_nt: TGTGCCAGCAGCGCTCTCAATGGCGAGCAGTACTTC

v_call: TRBV6-6
d_call: -
clone_size: once
j_call: TRBJ2-4
cdr3_aa: CASSYSERLAKNIQYF
cdr3_nt: TGTGCCAGCAGTTACTCTGAGAGATTAGCCAAAAACATTCAGTACTTC

v_call: TRBV27
d_call: -
clone_size: few
j_call: TRBJ1-6
cdr3_aa: CASSSGPSSPLHF
cdr3_nt: TGTGCCAGCAGTTCCGGGCCTTCTTCACCCCTCCACTTT

v_call: TRBV5-6
d_call: TRBD1
clone_size: -
j_call: TRBJ1-6
cdr3_aa: CASSHYLQGDNSPLHF
cdr3_nt: TGTGCCAGCAGCCATTACTTACAGGGGGATAATTCACCCCTCCACTTT

v_call: TRBV14
d_call: -
clone_size: -
j_call: TRBJ2-5
cdr3_aa: CASSPTTGVLETQYF
cdr3_nt: TGTGCCAGCAGCCCAACGACAGGAGTTCTGGAGACCCAGTACTTC

v_call: TRBV28
d_call: TRBD1
clone_size: few
j_call: TRBJ2-5
cdr3_aa: CASSYLQGGGETQYF
cdr3_nt: TGTGCCAGCAGTTACCTACAGGGGGGAGGAGAGACCCAGTACTTC

v_call: TRBV9
d_call: TRBD2
clone_size: -
j_call: TRBJ2-1
cdr3_aa: CASSPGGLAAYNEQFF
cdr3_nt: TGTGCCAGCAGCCCCGGGGGACTAGCGGCTTACAATGAGCAGTTCTTC

v_call: TRBV7-2
d_call: -
clone_size: -
j_call: TRBJ1-3
cdr3_aa: CASSPVYGWERSSGNTIYF
cdr3_nt: TGTGCCAGCAGCCCAGTCTACGGGTGGGAGAGGAGTTCTGGAAACACCATATATTTT

v_call: TRBV28
d_call: TRBD1
clone_size: few
j_call: TRBJ1-6
cdr3_aa: CASSPRDRTNSPLHF
cdr3_nt: TGTGCCAGCAGTCCCAGGGACAGAACTAATTCACCCCTCCACTTT

v_call: TRBV29-1
d_call: -
clone_size: -
j_call: TRBJ1-2
cdr3_aa: CSVADGSYGYTF
cdr3_nt: TGCAGCGTTGCGGACGGGAGCTATGGCTACACCTTC

v_call: TRBV6-6
d_call: -
clone_size: few
j_call: TRBJ2-7
cdr3_aa: CASSYTASSYEQYF
cdr3_nt: TGTGCCAGCAGTTACACAGCGAGCTCCTACGAGCAGTACTTC

v_call: TRBV3-1
d_call: -
clone_size: -
j_call: TRBJ2-7
cdr3_aa: CASSRGTRAQQHF
cdr3_nt: TGTGCCAGCAGCCGAGGTACGAGAGCCCAGCAGCACTTC

v_call: TRBV12-3/TRBV12-4
d_call: TRBD2
clone_size: -
j_call: TRBJ2-3
cdr3_aa: CASSSSGRKSTDTQYF
cdr3_nt: TGTGCCAGCAGTTCTAGCGGGAGGAAAAGCACAGATACGCAGTATTTT

v_call: TRBV7-8
d_call: -
clone_size: -
j_call: TRBJ2-7
cdr3_aa: CASSTASSYEQYF
cdr3_nt: TGTGCCAGCAGCACCGCTAGCAGCTACGAGCAGTACTTC

v_call: TRBV14
d_call: -
clone_size: -
j_call: TRBJ2-2
cdr3_aa: CASSQDVAASSNTGELFF
cdr3_nt: TGTGCCAGCAGCCAAGACGTAGCGGCTAGCTCGAACACCGGGGAGCTGTTTTTT

v_call: TRBV7-9
d_call: -
clone_size: -
j_call: TRBJ2-1
cdr3_aa: CASSLEVKGQFF
cdr3_nt: TGTGCCAGCAGCTTAGAGGTGAAAGGGCAGTTCTTC

v_call: TRBV7-9
d_call: TRBD1
clone_size: -
j_call: TRBJ1-5
cdr3_aa: CASSAPGQGQPQHF
cdr3_nt: TGTGCCAGCAGCGCACCGGGACAGGGTCAGCCCCAGCATTTT

v_call: TRBV24-1
d_call: -
clone_size: -
j_call: TRBJ1-1
cdr3_aa: CATSAGRVTEAFF
cdr3_nt: TGTGCCACCAGTGCAGGGAGGGTCACTGAAGCTTTCTTT

v_call: TRBV5-5
d_call: -
clone_size: -
j_call: TRBJ2-5
cdr3_aa: CASRPGRAGQETQYF
cdr3_nt: TGTGCCAGCAGACCCGGAAGGGCAGGACAAGAGACCCAGTACTTC

v_call: TRBV12-3/TRBV12-4
d_call: -
clone_size: once
j_call: TRBJ2-3
cdr3_aa: CASRSGRVEGDTQYF
cdr3_nt: TGTGCCAGCAGGTCCGGGAGAGTTGAAGGAGATACGCAGTATTTT

v_call: TRBV29-1
d_call: -
clone_size: -
j_call: TRBJ2-7
cdr3_aa: CSVEFELHAYEQYF
cdr3_nt: TGCAGCGTTGAATTCGAGCTGCACGCCTACGAGCAGTACTTC

v_call: TRBV12-3/TRBV12-4
d_call: -
clone_size: -
j_call: TRBJ2-1
cdr3_aa: CASSRAGTPRGYNEQFF
cdr3_nt: TGTGCCAGCAGTCGAGCCGGGACACCGAGGGGGTACAATGAGCAGTTCTTC

v_call: TRBV15
d_call: -
clone_size: -
j_call: TRBJ2-7
cdr3_aa: CATSPRGNYEQYF
cdr3_nt: TGTGCCACCAGCCCCCGGGGCAACTACGAGCAGTACTTC

v_call: TRBV11-2
d_call: TRBD1
clone_size: few
j_call: TRBJ1-5
cdr3_aa: CASSWDRGQPQHF
cdr3_nt: TGTGCCAGCAGCTGGGACAGGGGACAGCCCCAGCATTTT